One sample yielded the 18 T cell receptor beta chains listed below, sequenced in a study of T cells in Graves' hyperthyroidism and ophthalmopathy. Amplification targeted TCR beta CDR3 regions from RNA transcripts. Researchers ran a first-round RT-PCR on the TCR CDR3 using the HTBI primer set. One entry per CDR3 protein, called by TCRdb with MiXCR from the multiplex PCR reads. The top ten hold roughly 3.4% of the sample, which has hundreds of thousands of distinct CDR3 sequences, more than 15% seen once. The sample was blood. Source of these receptors: a woman aged 40-49 years with Graves' ophthalmopathy.

This clonotype was observed a few times. J is TRBJ2-6 and V is TRBV4-2, with 10 bases fitting TRBD1. The CDR3 extends over 16 amino acids. Germline CDR1 reads LGHNA; CDR2 reads YNFKEQ. After removal of 5 bases from V and 2 bases from J, the junction contained 3 bases not matched to a gene. The CDR3 here is CASSSTGGAGANVLTF. The CDR3 nucleotides are TGTGCCAGCAGCTCGACAGGGGGCGCTGGGGCCAACGTCCTGACTTTC.

The chain couples TRBV7-9 to TRBJ2-1; D could derive from TRBD1 or TRBD2 (5 bases each). The germline V and J ends were trimmed by 1 base and 7 bases, with 11 bases remaining between them. CDR3 length: 14 residues. Per the germline V gene, CDR1 is SEHNR and CDR2 is FQNEAQ (reference sequence). CDR3 sequence: CASSLGRERNEQFF. The CDR3 DNA is TGTGCCAGCAGCTTAGGCAGGGAGCGTAATGAGCAGTTCTTC.

At least ten counts were recorded for this clonotype. This CDR3 reads CASSLSSEADTQYF. The CDR3 DNA sequence: TGCGCCAGCAGCTTGAGTTCAGAAGCAGATACGCAGTATTTT. The chain links TRBV5-1 to TRBJ2-3; D gene ambiguous. Germline V gene lookup returns CDR1 SGHRS and CDR2 YFSETQ. The ends were cut back, 1 base at V and 4 bases at J, with 10 bases in the middle. This CDR3 spans 14 amino acids.

This clonotype was detected only a few times. The chain is built from TRBV19 and TRBJ2-7; D is possibly TRBD1 (7 bases). Germline loops: CDR1 LNHDA, CDR2 SQIVND (reference sequence). V was pared by 5 bases and J by 3 bases, with 17 bases between. The CDR3 runs to 15 residues. CDR3 in amino acids: CASSAGRGALYEQYF. The DNA for the CDR3 is TGTGCCAGTAGTGCGGGCAGGGGGGCCCTCTACGAGCAGTACTTC.

This sequence joins TRBV2 and TRBJ1-1; a weak D match, TRBD1 (5 bases). The CDR3 is made up of 13 amino acids. Germline V gene data show CDR1 as SNHLY and CDR2 as FYNNEI. The V end lost 6 bases, the J end lost 1 base, and 9 bases lay between the germline ends. The CDR3 reads CASRSRGNTEAFF. In DNA form, the CDR3 reads TGTGCCAGCAGGAGTAGGGGGAACACTGAAGCTTTCTTT.

This clonotype was recorded at least ten times. The chain joins TRBV20-1 to TRBJ2-7, with D possibly being TRBD2 (6 bases). V was pared by 3 bases and J by 3 bases, with 18 bases between. The CDR3 has 15 amino acids. Per the germline V gene, CDR1 is DFQATT and CDR2 is SNEGSKA (reference sequence). CDR3 amino acids: CSASPSGRSGYEQYF. DNA of the CDR3: TGCAGTGCTAGTCCTTCAGGGAGGTCGGGCTACGAGCAGTACTTC.

The V call is TRBV6-5, the J call TRBJ2-2, with 9 nucleotides matching TRBD2. This CDR3 has 16 residues. The V gene end was trimmed by 4 bases and the J gene end by 8 bases; junction bases not matched to a gene: 11. The V gene's germline CDR1 is MNHEY and CDR2 SVGAGI. The CDR3 loop reads CASSSFASGNPGELFF. The CDR3 bases are TGTGCCAGCAGTTCTTTTGCTAGCGGGAATCCAGGGGAGCTGTTTTTT.

The gene calls are TRBV7-6 and TRBJ2-7, with D uncertain. The V end was cut by 5 bases, the J end by 3 bases, with 11 bases between. This CDR3 comprises 13 residues. CDR1 and CDR2 (germline): SGHVS, FNYEAQ. The CDR3 region is CASSPTMGYEQYF. DNA of the CDR3: TGTGCCAGCAGCCCAACTATGGGCTACGAGCAGTACTTC.

The table lists this clonotype with many counts. J is TRBJ2-3 and V is TRBV20-1, with 12 bases lining up with TRBD2. The CDR3 consists of 14 residues. From germline, CDR1 is DFQATT and CDR2 SNEGSKA (reference sequence). Trimming at V came to 6 bases and at J to 3 bases, leaving 4 bases not matched to a gene. The CDR3, as DNA: TGCAGTGCCCCTACTAGCGGGGGGACAGATACGCAGTATTTT. Its translation: CSAPTSGGTDTQYF.

V and J are TRBV6-1 and TRBJ1-1; possibly TRBD1 for D (5 bases). The ends were cut back, 3 bases at V and 8 bases at J, with 10 bases in the middle. Germline CDR1 MNHNS, CDR2 SASEGT. This CDR3 spans 12 amino acids. Here the CDR3 DNA reads TGTGCCAGCAGTGACCAGACAGAAGAAGCTTTCTTT. Encoded protein: CASSDQTEEAFF.

V and J are TRBV6-2 or TRBV6-3 and TRBJ2-5; D call uncertain. In germline, CDR1 is MNHEY, CDR2 SVGEGT. V lost 2 bases, J lost 13 bases, and 17 bases lay in between. This CDR3 has 13 amino acids. CDR3 protein: CASSYPGREDRYF. The CDR3 nucleotides read TGTGCCAGCAGTTACCCGGGCCGCGAGGACCGGTACTTC.

This clonotype appeared many times. The gene calls are TRBV30 and TRBJ2-3; 7 bases align to TRBD1. V trimming: 3 bases; J trimming: 0 bases; junction bases outside the gene matches: 12. The CDR3 has 17 amino acids. Germline CDR1 GTSNPN, CDR2 SVGIG (reference sequence). The CDR3 protein is CAWSDQYRGPSTDTQYF. The CDR3 coding sequence is TGTGCCTGGAGCGACCAGTACAGGGGCCCTAGCACAGATACGCAGTATTTT.

This clonotype has a single count. The chain uses TRBV6-1 and TRBJ2-5, with D possibly being TRBD1 (6 bases). The CDR3 has 13 residues. Germline-derived CDR1 and CDR2 are MNHNS and SASEGT. With 7 bases removed from V and 0 bases from J, the gap between germline ends came to 9 bases. CDR3: CASNRQDQETQYF. CDR3 bases: TGTGCCAGCAATAGACAGGACCAAGAGACCCAGTACTTC.

This clonotype showed up just a few times. The chain links TRBV19 to TRBJ1-2; D might be TRBD1 (5 bases). The CDR3 extends over 15 amino acids. In germline, CDR1 is LNHDA, CDR2 SQIVND (reference sequence). Trimming cost V 6 bases and J 4 bases, with 18 bases left between them. Written as DNA, the CDR3 is TGTGCCAGTAGAACACAATCCGGGACTATCTATGGCTACACCTTC. This sequence encodes CASRTQSGTIYGYTF. Based on the CDR3 plus reference TRBV19 and TRBJ1-2, the full variable domain is DGGITQSPKYLFRKEGQNVTLSCEQNLNHDAMYWYRQDPGQGLRLIYYSQIVNDFQKGDIAEGYSVSREKKESFPLTVTSAQKNPTAFYLCASRTQSGTIYGYTFGSGTRLTVV.

This clonotype appeared many times. The V gene is TRBV28, the J gene TRBJ2-1; 7 bases map to TRBD2. Germline trimming cut 6 bases from V and 4 bases from J; bases unmatched to any gene: 9. Germline lookup yields CDR1 MDHEN and CDR2 SYDVKM. The CDR3 loop spans 15 amino acids. This chain's CDR3 is CASSPPSGLYNEQFF. As DNA, the CDR3 is TGTGCCAGCAGCCCCCCTAGCGGATTATACAATGAGCAGTTCTTC.

This clonotype was recorded at least ten times. The J gene is TRBJ2-5, the V gene TRBV7-9; no firm D call. Germline assignment: CDR1 SEHNR and CDR2 FQNEAQ (reference sequence). This CDR3 contains 15 residues. Trimming stripped 7 bases from V and 2 bases from J, with 17 bases between. In nucleotides, the CDR3 is TGTGCCAGCACCCCCGGTTCCTTCGCTCAAGAGACCCAGTACTTC. This codes for CASTPGSFAQETQYF.

This clonotype was detected many times. The chain recombines TRBV2 with TRBJ1-5; 8 bases align to TRBD1. The CDR3 runs to 14 residues. Germline trimming cut 2 bases from V and 6 bases from J; bases unmatched to any gene: 3. Germline-derived CDR1 and CDR2 are SNHLY and FYNNEI. DNA of the CDR3: TGTGCCAGCAGTGAAAACACAGGGGGTCAGCCCCAGCATTTT. It translates to CASSENTGGQPQHF.

This clonotype was detected ten times or more. The chain uses TRBV11-2 and TRBJ2-7, with TRBD1 as a possible D gene (7 bases). Germline V CDR1 and CDR2: SGHAT, FQNNGV. The CDR3 has 13 amino acids. V was pared by 5 bases and J by 5 bases, with 13 bases between. CDR3 in amino acids: CASSGGGWDEQYF. DNA for the CDR3: TGTGCCAGCAGCGGAGGGGGCTGGGACGAGCAGTACTTC. Full variable domain (rest looked up from reference TRBV11-2 and TRBJ2-7): EAGVAQSPRYKIIEKRQSVAFWCNPISGHATLYWYQQILGQGPKLLIQFQNNGVVDDSQLPKDRFSAERLKGVDSTLKIQPAKLEDSAVYLCASSGGGWDEQYFGPGTRLTVT.